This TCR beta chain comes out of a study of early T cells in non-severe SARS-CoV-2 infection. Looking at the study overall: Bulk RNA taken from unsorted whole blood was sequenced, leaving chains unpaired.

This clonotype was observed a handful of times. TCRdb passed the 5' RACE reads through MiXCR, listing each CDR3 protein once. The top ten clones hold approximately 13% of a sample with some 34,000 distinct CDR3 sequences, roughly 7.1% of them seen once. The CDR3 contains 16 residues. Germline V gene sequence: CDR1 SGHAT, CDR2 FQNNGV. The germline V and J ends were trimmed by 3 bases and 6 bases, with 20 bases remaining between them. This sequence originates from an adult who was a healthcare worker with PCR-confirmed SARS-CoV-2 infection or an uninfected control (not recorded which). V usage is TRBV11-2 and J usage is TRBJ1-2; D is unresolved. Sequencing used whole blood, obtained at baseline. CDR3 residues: CASSLEASVTGNGYTF. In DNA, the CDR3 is TGTGCCAGCAGCTTGGAAGCTTCGGTTACGGGTAATGGCTACACCTTC.